Listed below are T cell receptor beta chains from one sample, sequenced in a study of OX40 agonist ivuxolimab in advanced cancers. TCRdb keeps only in-frame clones here, not all; method: immunoSEQ multiplex PCR. This table has 65,000 to 70,000 clones, 75% to 85% appearing once. This specimen consisted of CD4+ or CD8+ T cells sorted from blood, obtained in a trial of the OX40 agonist ivuxolimab. These receptors were collected from an adult with an advanced solid tumor such as melanoma, head and neck, liver or kidney cancer. Both conserved end residues are part of each CDR3. A D gene is named only where the DNA matches it firmly. Clone sizes are given selectively: once, few, many, or a class where the clone is expanded.

TRBV12-2,NA,TRBJ1-4,NA,CASRFLTGDEKLFF,TGTGCAAGTCGCTTTCTTACAGGGGACGAAAAACTGTTTTTT
TRBV7-2,NA,TRBJ1-2,NA,CASSLVGYGYTF,TGTGCCAGCAGCTTAGTAGGTTACGGCTACACCTTC
TRBV28,NA,TRBJ2-3,NA,CASSAAGTDTQYF,TGTGCCAGCAGTGCGGCCGGGACAGATACGCAGTATTTT
TRBV9,NA,TRBJ2-2,NA,CASSPNEGFTGELFF,TGTGCCAGCAGCCCCAATGAGGGCTTCACCGGGGAGCTGTTTTTT
TRBV5-1,NA,TRBJ2-1,TRBD1,CASSPWTGGRNEQFF,TGCGCCAGCAGCCCGTGGACAGGGGGCCGTAATGAGCAGTTCTTC
TRBV7-9,NA,TRBJ1-4,TRBD1,CASSYGQGRSEKLFF,TGTGCCAGCAGTTATGGACAGGGAAGGAGTGAAAAACTGTTTTTT
TRBV11-3,NA,TRBJ2-7,TRBD1,CASSIGQVREQYF,TGTGCCAGCAGCATCGGACAGGTCCGGGAGCAGTACTTC
TRBV27,NA,TRBJ1-5,TRBD1,CASSTLTGVGNQPQHF,TGTGCCAGCAGTACTTTGACAGGGGTGGGGAATCAGCCCCAGCATTTT
TRBV15,NA,TRBJ1-6,NA,CATGASSLYNSPLHF,TGTGCCACCGGGGCCAGCTCGCTTTATAATTCACCCCTCCACTTT
TRBV7-6,NA,TRBJ1-4,NA,CASSLGSGAGEKLFF,TGTGCCAGCAGCTTAGGTTCCGGGGCGGGGGAAAAACTGTTTTTT
TRBV5-8,NA,TRBJ2-1,NA,CASSWRGRSYNEQFF,TGTGCCAGCAGCTGGCGGGGCCGCTCCTACAATGAGCAGTTCTTC
TRBV9,NA,TRBJ1-3,TRBD1,CASSVDRGLSAGNTIYF,TGTGCCAGCAGCGTAGACAGGGGGCTTTCGGCTGGAAACACCATATATTTT
TRBV5-1,NA,TRBJ1-2,NA,CASSLGGRENSGYTF,TGCGCCAGCAGCTTGGGGGGCAGGGAGAACTCTGGCTACACCTTC
TRBV30,NA,TRBJ1-3,TRBD1,CAWSVGTAGNTIYF,TGTGCCTGGAGTGTAGGGACAGCTGGAAACACCATATATTTT
TRBV28,NA,TRBJ1-2,NA,CASHRVGSNYGYTF,TGTGCCAGCCATAGGGTGGGGAGCAACTATGGCTACACCTTC
TRBV6-5,once,TRBJ1-1,NA,CASSYSNTEAFF,TGTGCCAGCAGTTACTCGAACACTGAAGCTTTCTTT
TRBV6-1,NA,TRBJ2-1,NA,CASSYVFEQFF,TGTGCCAGCAGTTACGTTTTCGAGCAGTTCTTC
TRBV7-9,once,TRBJ2-7,NA,CASSPPGYEQYF,TGTGCCAGCAGCCCCCCGGGGTACGAGCAGTACTTC
TRBV28,NA,TRBJ1-3,NA,CAGAGGNTIYF,TGTGCCGGAGCAGGGGGAAACACCATATATTTT
TRBV28,NA,TRBJ1-2,NA,CASRTHSGGSNGYTF,TGTGCCAGCAGAACTCACTCGGGGGGATCAAATGGCTACACCTTC
TRBV2,NA,TRBJ2-7,NA,CASMGPGSYEQYF,TGTGCCAGCATGGGACCCGGCTCCTACGAGCAGTACTTC
TRBV7-2,NA,TRBJ1-1,NA,CASSAQGGTEAFF,TGTGCCAGCAGCGCACAGGGAGGGACTGAAGCTTTCTTT
TRBV15,NA,TRBJ1-2,NA,CATSRGSGQFYGYTF,TGTGCCACCAGCAGAGGGTCCGGGCAGTTCTATGGCTACACCTTC
TRBV6-5,NA,TRBJ1-4,NA,CASNPSGAGNEKLFF,TGTGCCAGCAACCCCAGTGGGGCCGGTAATGAAAAACTGTTTTTT
TRBV9,NA,TRBJ2-3,NA,CASSVEWTSTDTQYF,TGTGCCAGCAGCGTAGAGTGGACTAGCACAGATACGCAGTATTTT
TRBV18,once,TRBJ1-6,TRBD1,CASSPGQGSPLHF,TGTGCCAGCTCACCAGGACAGGGTTCACCCCTCCACTTT
TRBV28,NA,TRBJ1-5,NA,CASSLGGGRPNQPQHF,TGTGCCAGCAGTTTAGGGGGGGGCAGACCTAATCAGCCCCAGCATTTT
TRBV6-5,NA,TRBJ2-3,NA,CASSYRGIVDTQYF,TGTGCCAGCAGTTACCGGGGGATTGTAGATACGCAGTATTTT
TRBV28,NA,TRBJ2-7,TRBD2,CASRLAGASYEQYF,TGTGCCAGTAGGTTAGCGGGAGCCTCCTACGAGCAGTACTTC
TRBV28,NA,TRBJ1-5,TRBD1,CASRAGGQPQHF,TGTGCCAGCAGAGCAGGGGGCCAGCCCCAGCATTTT
TRBV6-6,few,TRBJ1-2,NA,CASTQTLGGYGYTF,TGTGCCAGCACTCAGACATTAGGCGGCTATGGCTACACCTTC
TRBV7-9,NA,TRBJ2-3,NA,CASSLFLSPRPDTQYF,TGTGCCAGCAGCTTATTTTTGTCTCCAAGGCCAGATACGCAGTATTTT
TRBV9,NA,TRBJ1-2,NA,CASSKSKDYGYTF,TGTGCCAGCAGCAAGAGCAAGGACTATGGCTACACCTTC
TRBV28,once,TRBJ1-2,TRBD1,CASSLVRQGAHGYTF,TGTGCCAGCAGTTTAGTCAGACAGGGGGCACATGGCTACACCTTC
TRBV19,NA,TRBJ2-2,NA,CASSLVISGNTGELFF,TGTGCCAGTAGTCTCGTCATTTCGGGGAACACCGGGGAGCTGTTTTTT
TRBV19,NA,TRBJ1-4,NA,CASSSRGFNEKLFF,TGTGCCAGTAGTTCCAGGGGATTTAATGAAAAACTGTTTTTT
TRBV28,NA,TRBJ1-2,TRBD1,CASSGDRDYGYTF,TGTGCCAGCAGTGGGGACAGGGACTATGGCTACACCTTC
TRBV7-7,NA,TRBJ2-3,TRBD2,CASSFVAGGSTDTQYF,TGTGCCAGCAGCTTTGTAGCGGGGGGTTCCACAGATACGCAGTATTTT
TRBV6-5,NA,TRBJ1-1,NA,CASSYRQGVEAFF,TGTGCCAGCAGTTACAGGCAGGGTGTTGAAGCTTTCTTT
TRBV19,once,TRBJ1-1,NA,CASNGMGSMNTEAFF,TGTGCCAGCAACGGAATGGGGTCCATGAACACTGAAGCTTTCTTT
TRBV5-5,NA,TRBJ2-1,TRBD1,CASSLADRGLRNEQFF,TGTGCCAGCAGCTTGGCCGACAGGGGGCTGCGAAATGAGCAGTTCTTC
TRBV28,NA,TRBJ1-4,TRBD1,CASSLDRGREKLFF,TGTGCCAGCAGTTTAGACAGGGGGAGAGAAAAACTGTTTTTT
TRBV28,few,TRBJ2-1,NA,CASSPGTLIDGEQFF,TGTGCCAGCAGCCCCGGGACTCTGATTGACGGTGAGCAGTTCTTC
TRBV18,NA,TRBJ2-2,NA,CASSPPSSNTGELFF,TGTGCCAGCTCACCACCATCCAGCAACACCGGGGAGCTGTTTTTT
TRBV7-2,NA,TRBJ2-6,NA,CASSLGGSSGANVLTF,TGTGCCAGCAGCTTAGGTGGGAGCTCTGGGGCCAACGTCCTGACTTTC
TRBV19,few,TRBJ2-7,NA,CASRPPGAPSYEQYF,TGTGCCAGTAGACCTCCAGGGGCACCCTCCTACGAGCAGTACTTC
TRBV28,NA,TRBJ2-7,TRBD1,CAITGTGGRYEQYF,TGTGCCATCACTGGGACAGGAGGCCGCTACGAGCAGTACTTC
TRBV20-1,NA,TRBJ1-2,NA,CSAKQAYGHTF,TGCAGTGCTAAACAGGCCTATGGCCACACCTTC
TRBV15,NA,TRBJ1-2,NA,CATSRDRVRGHGYTF,TGTGCCACCAGCAGAGATCGGGTGAGGGGTCATGGCTACACCTTC
TRBV19,NA,TRBJ1-1,TRBD1,CASTRQGALTEAFF,TGTGCCAGTACCCGACAGGGGGCGCTGACTGAAGCTTTCTTT
TRBV27,few,TRBJ2-6,NA,CASSLKGTGVLTF,TGTGCCAGCAGTTTAAAAGGGACGGGCGTCCTGACTTTC
TRBV7-3,few,TRBJ2-2,TRBD1,CASSLRDRNIPGELFF,TGTGCCAGCAGCCTCCGGGACAGGAATATCCCCGGGGAGCTGTTTTTT
TRBV5-1,NA,TRBJ2-5,NA,CASSRGVQETQYF,TGCGCCAGCAGCCGCGGGGTTCAAGAGACCCAGTACTTC
TRBV4-1,NA,TRBJ1-2,NA,CASSQAPGSNYGYTF,TGCGCCAGCAGCCAAGCTCCCGGGTCTAACTATGGCTACACCTTC
TRBV4-3,NA,TRBJ1-4,NA,CASARGPTEKLFF,TGCGCCAGCGCTCGGGGCCCGACGGAAAAACTGTTTTTT
TRBV30,NA,TRBJ1-2,NA,CASSGGYYGYTF,TGTGCCTCCAGTGGAGGTTACTATGGCTACACCTTC
TRBV11-2,NA,TRBJ2-7,TRBD1,CASSGLTGAEQYF,TGTGCCAGCAGTGGGCTGACAGGGGCCGAGCAGTACTTC
TRBV5-6,NA,TRBJ1-1,NA,CASSGRLNTEAFF,TGTGCCAGCAGTGGACGTTTGAACACTGAAGCTTTCTTT
TRBV18,NA,TRBJ1-2,TRBD1,CASSPETGSGYTF,TGTGCCAGCTCACCAGAGACAGGGTCCGGCTACACCTTC